This TCR beta chain derives from a study of tumor-infiltrating lymphocytes in primary liver carcinoma. Study summary: These were node-negative, non-metastatic T1-T3 tumors of roughly 4 to 11 cm. Study results and limitations: Tumors had a top-250-clone fraction that was significantly higher than blood (p = 0.039).

From 500 ng of total RNA, TCR beta-specific cDNA was reverse-transcribed using a constant-region primer. Investigators got TCR beta libraries out of three nested multiplex PCR rounds, done with slightly modified ARM-PCR. TRBV1-TRBV30 forward primers paired with a C-beta reverse primer were used in the first two PCR rounds, which ran roughly 11 cycles each. Each CDR3 protein gets one entry after TCRdb re-called the multiplex PCR reads with MiXCR. The table includes roughly 200,000 distinct CDR3 sequences, around four fifths detected once. Germline CDR1 is SGHRS and CDR2 is YFSETQ. V was cut by 6 bases and J by 0 bases, with 13 bases left in between. The CDR3 loop spans 15 amino acids. The source material, about 17-31 mg of unsorted bulk tissue, was used to co-extract RNA and DNA. Surgeons resected the patients' primary liver carcinomas. Every tumor sample had over 80% viable tumor cells. On this clonotype: Its antigen is not identified.

V gene TRBV5-1 combines with J gene TRBJ1-3, with no clear D. The TCR originated in a middle-aged man with primary liver carcinoma and hepatitis B virus infection. The sample comprised tumor tissue from primary liver carcinoma. In nucleotides, the CDR3 is TGCGCCAGCACCCCAGAGCAGAGCTCTGGAAACACCATATATTTT. As protein: CASTPEQSSGNTIYF.